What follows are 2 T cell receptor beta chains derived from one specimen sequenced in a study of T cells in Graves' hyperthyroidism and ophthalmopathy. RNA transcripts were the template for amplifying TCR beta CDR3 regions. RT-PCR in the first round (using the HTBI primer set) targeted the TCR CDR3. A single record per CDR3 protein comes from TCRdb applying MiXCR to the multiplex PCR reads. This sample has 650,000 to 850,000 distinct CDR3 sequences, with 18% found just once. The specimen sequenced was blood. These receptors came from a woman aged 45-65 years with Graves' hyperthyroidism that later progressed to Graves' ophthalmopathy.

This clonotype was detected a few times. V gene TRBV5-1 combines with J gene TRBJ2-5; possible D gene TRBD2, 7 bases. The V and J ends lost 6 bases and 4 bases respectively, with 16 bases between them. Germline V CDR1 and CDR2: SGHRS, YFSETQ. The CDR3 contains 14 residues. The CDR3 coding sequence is TGCGCCAGCACCCTCTCGGGGGGCGGAGAGACCCAGTACTTC. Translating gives CASTLSGGGETQYF.

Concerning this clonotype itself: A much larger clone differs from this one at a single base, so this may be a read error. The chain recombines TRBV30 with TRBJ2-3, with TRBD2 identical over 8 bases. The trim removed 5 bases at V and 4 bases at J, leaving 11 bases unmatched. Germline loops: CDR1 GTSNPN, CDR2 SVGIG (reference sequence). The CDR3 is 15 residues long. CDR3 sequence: CAWGKAGDGADTQYF. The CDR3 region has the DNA TGTGCCTGGGGGAAAGCGGGAGACGGGGCAGATACGCAGTATTTT.